The rows below give T cell receptor beta chains drawn from one sample of a study of control samples from healthy donors and cancer patients. Sequencing was performed with immunoSEQ multiplex PCR; in TCRdb, only in-frame clones are kept and a portion is missing. The repertoire holds around 75,000 clones, with roughly 84% as singletons. Input material: blood. These receptors all stem from a man aged 45-65 years in good health. Each CDR3 is given with its conserved first and last residue. The order of the fields is D gene, J gene, clone size, V gene, CDR3 DNA, CDR3 protein. The D gene is left open where the match is weak. For some rows the clone size is stated as once, few or many, or as a class when expanded; others skip it.

>-|TRBJ1-2|few|TRBV7-2
TGTGCCAGCAGCTTAGGGGCGGGATTTCGCTATGGCTACACCTTC
CASSLGAGFRYGYTF
>TRBD2|TRBJ2-2|once|TRBV28
TGTGCCAGCAGTTTTGAGCTAGCGGGGGGGCTTTCTAACACCGGGGAGCTGTTTTTT
CASSFELAGGLSNTGELFF
>TRBD2|TRBJ2-1|once|TRBV4-1
TGCGCCAGCAGTCCCGTGGGGACTAGCGGGAACAATGAGCAGTTCTTC
CASSPVGTSGNNEQFF
>-|TRBJ1-1|-|TRBV5-4
TGTGCCAGCAGCTCGCCTATAAAAGGGAACACTGAAGCTTTCTTT
CASSSPIKGNTEAFF
>-|TRBJ2-6|-|TRBV30
TGTGCCTGGAGTGTTAAGGGGGCCAACGTCCTGACTTTC
CAWSVKGANVLTF
>-|TRBJ1-3|few|TRBV5-6
TGTGCCAGCAGCTTGGTAGGGGGAAACACCATATATTTT
CASSLVGGNTIYF
>TRBD2|TRBJ2-7|-|TRBV11-3
TGTGCCAGCAGCTTAGTACTAGCGGGGGTCTCCTACGAGCAGTACTTC
CASSLVLAGVSYEQYF
>-|TRBJ1-4|-|TRBV5-1
TGCGCCAGCAGCTCGGGGCAGACTAATGAAAAACTGTTTTTT
CASSSGQTNEKLFF
>-|TRBJ2-1|once|TRBV11-3
TGTGCCAGCAGCTTAAGGGAAGAGGGGTCTCAGTTCTTC
CASSLREEGSQFF
>-|TRBJ2-1|once|TRBV5-6
TGTGCCAGCAGCTTGTGGGGGGCGGGGTACAATGAGCAGTTCTTC
CASSLWGAGYNEQFF
>-|TRBJ2-2|-|TRBV6-5
TGTGCCAGCAGTCGTGAAGGTCACGGGGAGCTGTTTTTT
CASSREGHGELFF
>-|TRBJ1-1|once|TRBV6-5
TGTGCCAGCAGCATCCCCGGGGGGAGCACTGAAGCTTTCTTT
CASSIPGGSTEAFF
>TRBD1|TRBJ2-3|-|TRBV6-1
TGTGCCAGCAGTGATGGGACAGGGGTGGATACGCAGTATTTT
CASSDGTGVDTQYF
>TRBD2|TRBJ2-1|-|TRBV11-3
TGTGCCAGCAGCCCGGGACTAGCGGGATTTGAAGAGCAGTTCTTC
CASSPGLAGFEEQFF
>TRBD1|TRBJ1-2|-|TRBV12-3/TRBV12-4
TGTGCCAGCAGTCCTCTTGACAGGGATGGCTACACCTTC
CASSPLDRDGYTF
>TRBD1|TRBJ1-2|-|TRBV12-3/TRBV12-4
TGTGCCAGCAGTCCTACAGGGGGCACTGGCTACACCTTC
CASSPTGGTGYTF
>TRBD2|TRBJ2-3|-|TRBV11-2
TGTGCCAGCAGCTTAGGTGTTCTAACTAGCGGGGATACGCAGTATTTT
CASSLGVLTSGDTQYF
>-|TRBJ2-6|-|TRBV28
TGTGCCAGCAGTAATCAGGTGGCGGGGGCCAACGTCCTGACTTTC
CASSNQVAGANVLTF
>TRBD1|TRBJ1-2|once|TRBV4-3
TGCGCCAGCAGCCCAGGGACAGGGCAATCCTACTATGGCTACACCTTC
CASSPGTGQSYYGYTF
>-|TRBJ1-2|-|TRBV18
TGTGCCAGCTCATTTGTCCGGGACATAGGGAACTATGGCTACACCTTC
CASSFVRDIGNYGYTF
>-|TRBJ1-5|-|TRBV7-3
TGTGCCAGCAGCTTTAACGGGGATTTAGTGACACACAGGCAGCATTTT
CASSFNGDLVTHRQHF
>TRBD2|TRBJ2-2|once|TRBV28
TGTGCCAGCAGTTTCGGGACTATGGGCTCCGGGGAGCTGTTTTTT
CASSFGTMGSGELFF
>-|TRBJ1-1|-|TRBV5-5
TGTGCCAGCAGCTTGGGCGGGAACACTGAAGCTTTCTTT
CASSLGGNTEAFF
>TRBD1|TRBJ1-2|once|TRBV27
TGTGCCAGCAGTTTACAGGGGGGCGCCAACTATGGCTACACCTTC
CASSLQGGANYGYTF
>-|TRBJ1-5|-|TRBV19
TGTGCCAGTAGTACAAACACAGGGATAGAGCCCCAGCATTTT
CASSTNTGIEPQHF
>TRBD1|TRBJ1-5|-|TRBV19
TGTGCCAGTAGTTCTGGGACAGGCCGCAATCAGCCCCAGCATTTT
CASSSGTGRNQPQHF
>TRBD1|TRBJ2-3|-|TRBV24-1
TGTGCCACCGGAGGACAGGGGTTGGCAGATACGCAGTATTTT
CATGGQGLADTQYF
>-|TRBJ1-3|few|TRBV28
TGTGCCAGCAGTTTTGGCGCGCGGGTTGGAAACACCATATATTTT
CASSFGARVGNTIYF
>-|TRBJ2-3|few|TRBV14
TGTGCCAGCAGCCGATATTCGGGTAGAGATACGCAGTATTTT
CASSRYSGRDTQYF
>-|TRBJ2-3|-|TRBV7-8
TGTGCCAGCAGCCCCCCTTTTCAAGATACGCAGTATTTT
CASSPPFQDTQYF
>-|TRBJ1-2|-|TRBV19
TGTGCCAGTAGAACCTTGGACAGATTCTATGGCTACACCTTC
CASRTLDRFYGYTF
>-|TRBJ2-2|-|TRBV24-1
TGTGCCACCAGTGACCCACGTCGTACCGGGGAGCTGTTTTTT
CATSDPRRTGELFF
>TRBD1|TRBJ1-5|-|TRBV28
TGTGCCAGCAGCCACGAAGGGGGCATTAGCAATCAGCCCCAGCATTTT
CASSHEGGISNQPQHF
>-|TRBJ1-1|-|TRBV9
TGTGCCAGCAGCGCCTTGACAGTTAAGAACACTGAAGCTTTCTTT
CASSALTVKNTEAFF
>-|TRBJ2-1|-|TRBV5-1
TGCGCCAGCAGCTTGGAGGGAACCAATGAGCAGTTCTTC
CASSLEGTNEQFF
>-|TRBJ1-6|-|TRBV27
TGTGCCAGCAATGAAAAGAGGCGTTCACCCCTCCACTTT
CASNEKRRSPLHF
>TRBD1|TRBJ1-3|-|TRBV19
TGTGCCAGTAGTATAAGACAGGGGGGCTCCGGAAACACCATATATTTT
CASSIRQGGSGNTIYF
>TRBD1|TRBJ2-6|-|TRBV24-1
TGTGCCACCAGTGACAACCCCGTCCGGGACAGGTTCGGGTCTGGGGCCAACGTCCTGACTTTC
CATSDNPVRDRFGSGANVLTF
>TRBD1|TRBJ1-6|few|TRBV3-1/TRBV3-2
TGTGCCAGCAGCCTCGGGACAGGGGGTGGGAATTCACCCCTCCACTTT
CASSLGTGGGNSPLHF
>-|TRBJ2-2|-|TRBV12-3/TRBV12-4
TGTGCCAGCAGCCTCCAGGGAATCGGGGAGCTGTTTTTT
CASSLQGIGELFF
>TRBD2|TRBJ2-1|-|TRBV4-3
TGCGCCAGCAGCCAAGAGATGGGCATTGCGGGAGGTGCCCTCAATGAGCAGTTCTTC
CASSQEMGIAGGALNEQFF
>-|TRBJ1-6|-|TRBV6-4
TGTGCCAGCAGGGTATTGAGCTCCTATAATTCACCCCTCCACTTT
CASRVLSSYNSPLHF